These T cell receptor beta chains were read from a single sample in a study of blood T cell repertoires in COVID-19. Only in-frame clones appear in the TCRdb table, and some are missing; sequencing was by immunoSEQ multiplex PCR. The sample contains roughly 75,000 clones, 86% of which appear only once. The material sequenced was peripheral blood. The receptor source for this set is an elderly man in a cohort sampled during active COVID-19. Each CDR3 is given with its conserved first and last residue. A D gene is named only where the DNA matches it firmly. Size values are once, few and many counts, or a class for expanded clones, and some rows have none.

clone size	V gene	D gene	J gene	CDR3 protein	CDR3 DNA
NA	TRBV5-4	NA	TRBJ2-2	CASSLTVRQANTGELFF	TGTGCCAGCAGCTTGACAGTCAGACAGGCTAACACCGGGGAGCTGTTTTTT
NA	TRBV29-1	NA	TRBJ2-5	CSVASRLQETQYF	TGCAGCGTTGCCTCCAGACTCCAAGAGACCCAGTACTTC
NA	TRBV7-2	TRBD1	TRBJ1-4	CASSFDRGNEKLFF	TGTGCCAGCAGCTTCGACAGGGGTAATGAAAAACTGTTTTTT
NA	TRBV29-1	NA	TRBJ2-2	CSVEQGSVNTGELFF	TGCAGCGTTGAACAGGGTTCGGTGAACACCGGGGAGCTGTTTTTT
once	TRBV24-1	NA	TRBJ2-3	CATSGNFGGAEGDTQYF	TGTGCCACCAGTGGTAACTTTGGAGGGGCCGAGGGAGATACGCAGTATTTT
NA	TRBV5-1	NA	TRBJ2-5	CASRYGGRNTQETQYF	TGCGCCAGCAGATACGGGGGTCGGAATACCCAAGAGACCCAGTACTTC
NA	TRBV5-1	TRBD1	TRBJ2-5	CASSGDSLEAQYF	TGCGCCAGCAGCGGGGACAGTTTAGAGGCCCAGTACTTC
NA	TRBV5-1	TRBD1	TRBJ1-2	CASSLDVGTGDGYTF	TGCGCCAGCAGCTTGGATGTAGGGACAGGGGACGGCTACACCTTC
once	TRBV9	NA	TRBJ1-1	CASSPRYSVNTEAFF	TGTGCCAGCAGCCCTAGATATAGCGTGAACACTGAAGCTTTCTTT
NA	TRBV5-1	NA	TRBJ1-5	CASSLSAGSGQPQHF	TGCGCCAGCAGCTTGTCGGCAGGATCTGGTCAGCCCCAGCATTTT